This TCR beta chain was recovered during a study of shared clonotypes between healthy human individuals (dated by TCRdb to between 2020 and 2021). With regard to the full study: Three men and a couple of women, aged 18 to 49 years, made up the cohort. Per donor, three plates each were used for CD4 naive and CD4 memory, two for CD8 naive, and one for CD8 memory. To estimate repertoire size and how much clonotypes are shared between individuals, the study performed deep sequencing of blood TCR repertoires from five healthy adults. Libraries were prepared and TCR repertoires were sequenced by different laboratories using diverse techniques, in order to increase sequencing depth and limit assay-specific biases. Per donor, leukapheresis produced somewhere between about 0.94 and 9.5 billion PBMCs. The investigation overall reported the following: Larger estimated clonotype richness was generally found for naive subsets than for memory subsets. Even with the large sequencing depth, rarefaction of the sorted-subset datasets indicated that sequencing was incomplete. Pairwise subsampling led to the expectation that sequencing depth would affect the degree of clonotype sharing among donors. Sampling was limited to blood, and TCR repertoires in tissue likely differ from TCR repertoires in blood. About 5% of naive CD4, around 3.5% of naive CD8, approximately 2% of memory CD4, and around 0.42% of memory CD8 clonotypes were shared across several donors. The genetic and exposure-history diversity represented was limited by the small number of donors. Compared with non-shared clonotypes, clonotypes shared by all four sorted-subset donors had higher generation probabilities.

TCR CDR3 regions were amplified from genomic DNA by multiplex PCR using the deep immunoSEQ assay. Extracted genomic DNA from each cell subset was distributed evenly across all wells of several immunoSEQ 96-well plates, and each plate was treated as a replicate. For sorted subsets, roughly 190 ng of genomic DNA, equivalent to tens of thousands of T cell genomes, went into each replicate PCR. The purified libraries were quantified using a Qubit 3.0 fluorometer, sized with a Bioanalyzer 2100, and then quantified again using the KAPA Library Quantification kit. A separate single-read 150-cycle Illumina NextSeq 550 flow cell was used to sequence each immunoSEQ 96-well plate. Under the source paper's analysis protocol: Because the immunoSEQ output held only junctional sequences and lacked quality scores, the filtering could not match the filtering applied to full-length reads. Sequences were annotated with PyIR, a Python wrapper for IgBLAST v1.9, and V/J genes and CDR3 were assigned using IMGT germline references. Reads were filtered out if the reads had weak V/J assignments (E-value above 1e-6), no CDR3, stop codons, out-of-frame junctions, or ambiguous translated residues. V3J clonotypes were defined by identical inferred V gene, J gene, and CDR3 amino acid sequence. The percentage overlap between two repertoires was calculated by dividing the number of shared unique clonotypes by the size of the smaller repertoire. Repertoire richness was assessed with RTK rarefaction, the Chao1 estimator, and Recon v2.1 estimates of unobserved clonotypes. Generation probabilities for all TCRbeta clonotypes obtained by the gDNA method from several donors were computed using OLGA. This is the immuneACCESS table as TCRdb keeps it, with only in-frame sequences that have V and J called. A part of the clones is gone; compared with another copy, unresolved V genes explain less than half, and the rest is unexplained. V and J calls and clone size follow that table, whereas D and trimming were derived from the DNA. Here the sample has nearly 2 million clones; approximately 95% occur a single time. Clones ranked in the top ten supply approximately 1% of the sample.

On this clone: What antigen it recognizes has not been identified. Base qualities are missing; no much larger clone stands one base away.

For the CD8 naive samples, CD45RO-negative cells were positively selected for CCR7, yielding a CD45RA+CCR7+ population from which TemRA cells were excluded. The donors were healthy, HIV-negative adults who had no recently reported acute infections or vaccinations. Every donor was a Caucasian adult living in Nashville, Tennessee, USA. After blood collection by leukapheresis, PBMCs were isolated using Ficoll-Histopaque density gradient centrifugation and then cryopreserved in the vapor phase of liquid nitrogen. Analytical flow cytometry was used to check the purity and quantity of every magnetically sorted T cell population. From each sorted fraction, genomic DNA was isolated and quantified by UV absorbance on a Nanodrop 2000c. The specimen sequenced was naive CD8+ T cells sorted from blood. The cell subset or site label on this specimen signifies: CD45RA+CCR7+. The source of this sequence is a man aged 18 to 30 in good health.

The CDR3 sequence is CASSLGGNYNEQFF. DNA sequence: TGTGCCAGCAGTTTGGGAGGGAACTACAATGAGCAGTTCTTC. The rearrangement combines TRBV27 with TRBJ2-1, and TRBD2 aligns with 7 junction nucleotides. Here V drops 3 bases and J drops 3 bases, and the junction holds 2 bases not matched to any gene. Reading from cysteine to phenylalanine, the CDR3 counts 14 amino acids. Just the 42-base CDR3 DNA is kept, in frame starting at base 1. Per the germline V gene (reference sequence), MNHEY is the CDR1 and SMNVEV is the CDR2.